This TCR beta chain came from a study of T cell responses to AZD1222 COVID-19 vaccine. Whole-study findings and limits: Just a handful of AZD1222 recipients tested seropositive at baseline. Females made up more of the donors, who were largely white British, and clonal diversity may have come out too low.

The V gene lost 3 bases and the J gene lost 5 bases, with 8 bases spanning the gap. Germline CDR1 is SGHTA and CDR2 is FQGTGA. The CDR3 runs 13 residues. Comment on this clone: What it recognizes is unknown.

Data came from immunoSEQ multiplex PCR; TCRdb stores just in-frame clones and leaves some out. Among 180,000 or so clones listed, around nine tenths were seen once. This receptor was obtained from an adult who received the AZD1222 COVID-19 vaccine. Source: peripheral blood, taken 28 days after the second AZD1222 dose. The chain couples TRBV7-3 to TRBJ2-1; D gene uncertain. The CDR3 region has the DNA TGTGCCAGCAGCTTCGAGGCCCACAATGAGCAGTTCTTC. As protein: CASSFEAHNEQFF.